This TCR beta chain was profiled in a study of cytomegalovirus exposure and HLA in healthy donors (dated by TCRdb to the late 2010s). For the wider study: In an earlier analysis of approximately 640 of the donors, 250 to 350 Gb of sequence data and just under 120 million unique TCR beta sequences from about 179 million T cells were reported. An early release covering 550 to 700 HLA-typed donors comprised about 300 gigabases of sequencing data and around 85 million unique TCR sequences. Among the approximately 400 genotyped donors, more than 70% belonged to the genetic ancestry cluster associated with self-reported Caucasian donors. The study was designed to test whether signatures of past pathogen exposure could be identified by cataloging public T cell receptors. The study profiled the T cell repertoires of 500 to 800 subjects by immunosequencing and related them to cytomegalovirus serostatus. Besides the first cohort of approximately 710 subjects, a separate validation cohort made up of over a hundred different subjects was used. To predict cytomegalovirus infection status, the study brought together high-throughput TCR immunosequencing, statistical association of individual TCRs with disease status, and machine learning. In a later analysis, previously published TCR beta repertoires from some 640 donors were re-analyzed and high-resolution HLA genotyping was added so that TCR occurrence patterns could be studied. Rather than drawing on any new phenotypic data, the later analysis identified candidate immune exposures from TCR beta sequences and the way those sequences occurred across donors. An earlier analysis of approximately 630 of the donors applied high-throughput TCR beta sequencing to assess whether each TCR beta V gene segment acted as functional or pseudogenic. Donor age, sex, ethnicity and CMV serostatus were collected together with the repertoire data. A later genetic analysis used genome-wide SNP genotypes for about 65% of the roughly 700 donors, treating that subset as a discovery cohort. Every discovery cohort repertoire had been produced on one sequencing platform. HLA typing covered class I and class II loci at four-digit resolution. The number of donors typed differed by locus, with roughly 629-640 for A, B, C, DRB1 and DQB1, over 500 for DQA1, over 600 for DPA1, and 450 to 480 for DPB1. Roughly five DR-DQ haplotypes were handled as single units for association and clustering because linkage in the cohort was strong. Across approximately 400 genotyped donors of the cohort, an average of about 240,000 unique TCR beta nucleotide sequences per donor were sequenced, and 15% to 20% of those sequences were non-productive.

Comments on this clone: Its antigen is currently not known. The input lacks base qualities; no much larger clone sits a single base away.

Broad study findings and their caveats: In a later analysis, about 17,000 TCR beta sequences were associated with specific HLA alleles at a false discovery rate of 0.05. In a later analysis, TCR association rates were found to vary across HLA loci, with the most associated TCRs seen for DRB1 alleles and the fewest for HLA-C alleles. An earlier analysis of approximately 590 of the donors showed that most TCR beta V segments appeared in productive rearrangements either about 87% or about 30% of the time, which broadly matched IMGT annotations. Because HLA typing was unavailable for some donors at each locus, only the typed subset was used in association tests. Because the 87-base-pair reads could not distinguish some IMGT-functional V segments, including TRBV6-2 and TRBV6-3, those segments were excluded. A later analysis found that most CMV-associated TCR beta chains appeared HLA-restricted, with HLA associations seemingly driven largely by CMV exposure. Correlated functional status among segregating V segments might reflect linkage disequilibrium, but an unknown experimental factor could not be ruled out. The cohort was sequenced for TCR beta chains only, and without alpha or paired-chain data the features that could be detected were limited. The classifier was reported to diagnose cytomegalovirus status with high specificity and sensitivity in both the original and validation cohorts. Sequencing depth was assumed to be roughly uniform across donors in the presence/absence analyses, though that assumption may not hold. Across donors, most TCR sequences were observed very rarely, whereas some public TCRs were present in many individuals. The sequencing pipeline was judged likely to have produced a cluster of highly shared sequence variants as a technical artifact. The authors suggested that the approach could potentially be extended to other disease states and immunological phenotypes. The study listed approximately 160 TCR beta chains as associated with cytomegalovirus. A later genetic analysis reported fewer N-insertions in productive TCRs among donors in an Asian-associated ancestry cluster than the roughly 700-donor mean. For the cohort, immune exposure information was limited to CMV serostatus. A further reported finding was that TCR beta sequences accurately predicted the HLA-A and HLA-B alleles for most subjects in the first cohort. When HLA alleles, especially DR and DQ, strongly co-occurred, attributing TCR associations to individual alleles was difficult. Approximately 16 rarely observed V segments, including chromosome 9 orphons, were excluded from the earlier analysis of a few hundred of the donors because counts were too low. A later analysis found that HLA-associated TCR beta chains were more clonally expanded and had lower generation probabilities than equally common non-associated chains. In vitro tests confirmed that a few of the cytomegalovirus-associated TCR beta chains recognize cytomegalovirus antigens. A later analysis reported that several top co-occurrence clusters appeared linked to parvovirus B19, influenza, CMV and Epstein-Barr virus. A later genetic analysis associated a missense DCLRE1C variant with V-gene and J-gene trimming of TCR beta chains, and an independent cohort replicated the association.

Library method: the immunoSEQ multiplex PCR assay. A mixture of 60 forward primers for TCR Vbeta segments and 13 reverse primers for TCR Jbeta segments was used in the multiplex PCR. Amplification of the CDR3 region of rearranged TCR beta genes was performed with a multiplex PCR assay on genomic DNA. On the Illumina HiSeq System, the amplified TCR beta libraries were sequenced as 87-base-pair reads. The paper's processing steps were these. A later analysis counted tens of millions of unique TCR beta chains across the 650 to 800 repertoires, and 10 million to 12 million of these chains were shared by at least two donors. A nearest-neighbor algorithm error-corrected the raw reads and collapsed the reads into unique sequences, merging closely related sequences to remove PCR and sequencing errors. To assign V, D and J gene segments, CDR3 sequences were aligned to IMGT reference sequences. For a sequence to be retained, at least a six-nucleotide match to both a V gene segment and a J gene segment was required. Rearrangements were called productive when the CDR3 lacked stop codons and stayed in frame with V and J; all others were non-productive. Following IMGT convention, CDR3 was defined as the stretch from the second conserved V-encoded cysteine up to the conserved J-encoded phenylalanine. Sequences without an unambiguous match to a single V gene segment were excluded from the earlier analysis of several hundred of the donors. In an earlier analysis of several hundred of the donors, V segments were called functional above 56.7% productive rearrangements and were called segregating when the between-donor standard deviation exceeded 5%. To diagnose cytomegalovirus status from the catalog of TCR beta chain sequences, a statistical classification framework was built. In a later analysis, V and J genes were assigned by comparing TCR nucleotide sequences against IMGT/GENE-DB human TR gene sequences. A later analysis assigned CDR3 sequences and most-parsimonious VDJ recombination scenarios with the TCRdist pipeline. A later analysis defined each TCR beta chain by its CDR3 amino acid sequence plus V-gene family, and excluded reads lacking a unique V-gene family. To address suspected cross-contamination and a sequencing artifact, a later analysis removed roughly 640 highly shared, low-generation-probability nucleotide sequences. In a later analysis, a clonal expansion index was calculated for each public chain from normalized within-repertoire ranks of inferred template counts. Generation probabilities in a later analysis came from a VDJ recombination model fitted to out-of-frame rearrangements, and those results were checked against IGoR. In a later analysis, hypergeometric tests were used to score TCR-TCR, TCR-HLA and TCR-CMV co-occurrence, with a repertoire-size bias correction applied to TCR pairs. A later analysis estimated false discovery rates by permuting HLA or CMV assignments 20 times. In a later analysis, co-occurring TCRs were grouped using DBSCAN, and TCRdist sequence similarity was added for clustering within HLA-allele-positive subsets. Co-occurrence clustering excluded repertoires with fewer than 30,000 or more than 120,000 public chains, plus five with anomalous nucleotide sharing. TCRdb stores this immuneACCESS table with in-frame sequences only. Part of the clones is absent; in the studies checked, under half of the shortfall reflects unresolved V genes, and no reason is known for the rest. That table gives V, J and clone size, and the DNA gave D and trimming. A total of approximately 32,000 clones appear in this sample, approximately 76% of them only once. In total, the top ten clones hold more than 7% of the sample.

The cohort was made up of 500 to 800 healthy bone marrow donors. Cohort members were all nominally healthy when sampled, although unrecorded immune exposures were likely present. The donor tested CMV seropositive and was one of the 289 seropositive cohort members. Each donor provided a peripheral blood sample, and peripheral blood mononuclear cells were used for TCR beta sequencing. The Qiagen DNeasy Blood Extraction Kit was used to extract genomic DNA from the blood cell samples. CDR1 and CDR2 were assigned from the germline V gene (reference sequence) as LNHNV and YYDKDF. The CDR3, cysteine through phenylalanine, is 15 amino acids long. Only the CDR3 portion is preserved as DNA: 45 bases, with reading frame beginning at the first base. After removal of 5 bases from V and 3 bases from J, the junction retains 6 bases not matched to a gene.

The specimen was PBMCs. The clonotype originates from a woman aged 25 to 45 in good health and CMV-seropositive. Here the chain combines TRBV15 and TRBJ2-7; 11 bases in the middle match TRBD2. The DNA sequence reads TGTGCCACCAGCTCGACCGGGACTAGCGGCTACGAGCAGTACTTC. Its product reads: CATSSTGTSGYEQYF.